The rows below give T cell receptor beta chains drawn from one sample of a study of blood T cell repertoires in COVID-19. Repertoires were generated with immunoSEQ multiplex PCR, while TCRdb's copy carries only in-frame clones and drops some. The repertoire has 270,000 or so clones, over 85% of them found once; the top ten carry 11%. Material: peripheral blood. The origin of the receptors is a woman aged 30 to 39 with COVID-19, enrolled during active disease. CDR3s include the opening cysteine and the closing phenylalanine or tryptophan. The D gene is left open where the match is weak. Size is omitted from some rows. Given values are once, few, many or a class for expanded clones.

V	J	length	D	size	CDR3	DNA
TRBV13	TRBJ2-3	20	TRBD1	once	CASSLKSWDRTSPSTDTQYF	TGTGCCAGCAGCTTAAAATCGTGGGACAGAACGTCTCCTAGCACAGATACGCAGTATTTT
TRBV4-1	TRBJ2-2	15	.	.	CASSQGVGGIGELFF	TGCGCCAGCAGCCAAGGGGTAGGAGGGATCGGGGAGCTGTTTTTT
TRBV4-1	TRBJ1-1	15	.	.	CASSQEPREATEAFF	TGCGCCAGCAGCCAAGAGCCCAGGGAGGCCACTGAAGCTTTCTTT
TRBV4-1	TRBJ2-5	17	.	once	CASSQDPSGGIGETQYF	TGCGCCAGCAGCCAAGATCCGTCAGGAGGGATAGGAGAGACCCAGTACTTC
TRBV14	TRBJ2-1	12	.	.	CASSQGWLEQFF	TGTGCCAGCAGCCAAGGGTGGCTTGAGCAGTTCTTC
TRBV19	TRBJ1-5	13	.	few	CASSIGDSQPQHF	TGTGCCAGTAGTATCGGGGACTCTCAGCCCCAGCATTTT
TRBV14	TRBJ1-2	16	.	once	CASSQVERAGIDGYTF	TGTGCCAGCAGCCAAGTCGAGCGGGCAGGGATCGATGGCTACACCTTC
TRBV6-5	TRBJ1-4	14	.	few	CASTPPGLGEKLFF	TGTGCCAGCACACCGCCGGGTCTTGGGGAAAAACTGTTTTTT
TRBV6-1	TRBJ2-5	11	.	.	CASSEPETQYF	TGTGCCAGCAGTGAACCGGAGACCCAGTACTTC
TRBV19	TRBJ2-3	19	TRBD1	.	CATYETVHGDRPSTDTQYF	TGTGCCACCTACGAGACGGTCCACGGGGACAGGCCTAGCACAGATACGCAGTATTTT
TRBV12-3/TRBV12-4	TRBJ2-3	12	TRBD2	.	CASVRGDDTQYF	TGTGCCAGCGTACGGGGGGACGATACGCAGTATTTT
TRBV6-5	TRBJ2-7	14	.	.	CASSRDPPPYEQYF	TGTGCCAGCAGTCGAGATCCTCCTCCCTACGAGCAGTACTTC
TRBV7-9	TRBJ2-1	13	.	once	CATPGSSYNEQFF	TGTGCCACCCCTGGGAGTTCCTACAATGAGCAGTTCTTC
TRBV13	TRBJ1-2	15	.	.	CASSHTGGGAGGYTF	TGTGCCAGCAGCCACACGGGCGGGGGCGCGGGGGGCTACACCTTC
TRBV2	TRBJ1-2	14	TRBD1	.	CASRKKGASYGYTF	TGTGCCAGCAGGAAGAAGGGGGCGTCCTATGGCTACACCTTC
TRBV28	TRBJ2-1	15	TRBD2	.	CASSGAGEVWNEQFF	TGTGCCAGCTCCGGGGCGGGGGAAGTATGGAATGAGCAGTTCTTC
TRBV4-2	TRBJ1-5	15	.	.	CASSQGGYSNQPQHF	TGTGCCAGCAGCCAAGGCGGCTATAGCAATCAGCCCCAGCATTTT
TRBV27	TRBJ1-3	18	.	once	CASSLSAPSRGLGNTIYF	TGTGCCAGCAGTTTATCGGCCCCCAGCAGAGGACTGGGAAACACCATATATTTT
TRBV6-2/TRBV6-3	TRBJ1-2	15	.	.	CASSSPGHLDYGYTF	TGTGCCAGCAGTTCGCCAGGACACCTAGACTATGGCTACACCTTC
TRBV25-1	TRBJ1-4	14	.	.	CASSLGQSHGKLFF	TGTGCCAGCAGTCTAGGACAGTCCCATGGAAAACTGTTTTTT
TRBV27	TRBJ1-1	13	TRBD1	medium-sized	CASSPRTGEAAFF	TGTGCCAGCAGTCCGAGGACAGGGGAGGCGGCTTTCTTT
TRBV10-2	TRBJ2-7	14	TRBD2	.	CASSSGGELYEQYF	TGCGCCAGCAGTAGCGGGGGGGAGTTGTACGAGCAGTACTTC